What follows are 22 T cell receptor beta chains derived from one specimen sequenced in a study of T cell responses to AZD1222 COVID-19 vaccine. Data came from immunoSEQ multiplex PCR; TCRdb stores just in-frame clones and leaves some out. The sample shows about 92,000 clones, approximately 90% of them seen only once. The sample was peripheral blood, taken on day 0 of AZD1222 vaccination. These TCRs come from an adult in good health.

This clone was seen once. The gene calls are TRBV6-5 and TRBJ2-2; 8 bases fit TRBD1. Losses at the gene ends were 6 bases for V and 3 bases for J; bases not matched to a gene: 3. CDR3 length equals 14 residues. Per the germline V gene, CDR1 is MNHEY and CDR2 is SVGAGI. The CDR3: CASRQGQDTGELFF. CDR3 DNA: TGTGCCAGCAGGCAGGGACAGGACACCGGGGAGCTGTTTTTT.

V and J are TRBV7-9 and TRBJ1-2, with TRBD1 matching 12 bases. The germline CDR1 and CDR2 sequences are SEHNR and FQNEAQ (reference sequence). V dropped 6 bases and J dropped 6; count of bases not matched to a gene: 11. This CDR3 comprises 16 residues. CDR3 bases: TGTGCCAGCAGTTACACAGGGACAGGGGGCAGAAATGGCTACACCTTC. This sequence encodes CASSYTGTGGRNGYTF.

The CDR3 DNA follows: TGTGCCATCAGTGAACAGGGAAACTATGGCTACACCTTC. The encoded protein is CAISEQGNYGYTF. The chain recombines TRBV10-3 with TRBJ1-2, with D possibly TRBD1 on 6 matching bases. Germline CDR1 is ENHRY and CDR2 is SYGVKD. Trimming removed 3 bases at V and 2 bases at J, with 7 bases between. CDR3 length equals 13 residues.

The chain uses TRBV7-2 and TRBJ1-1; no definite D call. Germline-derived CDR1 and CDR2 are SGHTA and FQGNSA. The V and J ends lost 4 bases and 2 bases respectively, with 8 bases between them. This CDR3 has 13 amino acids. CDR3 nucleotides: TGTGCCAGCAGCTCCGGTGGAAACACTGAAGCTTTCTTT. This codes for CASSSGGNTEAFF. Looking up the rest from reference TRBV7-2 and TRBJ1-1 gives the full variable domain: GAGVSQSPSNKVTEKGKDVELRCDPISGHTALYWYRQSLGQGLEFLIYFQGNSAPDKSGLPSDRFSAERTGGSVSTLTIQRTQQEDSAVYLCASSSGGNTEAFFGQGTRLTVV.

About this clone itself: The same CDR3 is also encoded by other DNA sequences in this sample. The rearrangement joins TRBV5-1 to TRBJ1-1; D is perhaps TRBD1 (6 bases). The CDR3 spans 14 residues. The germline V and J ends were trimmed by 0 bases and 1 base, with 7 bases remaining between them. The germline V gene encodes CDR1 SGHRS and CDR2 YFSETQ. Here the CDR3 reads CASSLGGQNTEAFF. CDR3 in DNA: TGCGCCAGCAGCTTGGGGGGACAGAACACTGAAGCTTTCTTT.

As DNA, the CDR3 is TGTGCCAGCAGTTTAGTTGTACCGGCCACTAATGAAAAACTGTTTTTT. It is translated as CASSLVVPATNEKLFF. The V gene is TRBV28, the J gene TRBJ1-4, with D hard to call. The V gene's germline CDR1 is MDHEN and CDR2 SYDVKM. CDR3 length equals 16 residues. The V and J ends lost 2 bases and 2 bases respectively, with 12 bases between them.

J is TRBJ2-7 and V is TRBV12-3 or TRBV12-4, with D perhaps TRBD1 (6 bases). V lost 5 bases and J lost 0, with 8 bases in between. The CDR3 runs to 13 residues. This chain's CDR3 is CASSIRGSYEQYF. In DNA form, the CDR3 reads TGTGCCAGCAGTATCAGGGGCTCCTACGAGCAGTACTTC.

This rearrangement joins TRBV19 to TRBJ1-2; weak D call: TRBD1 (5 bases). CDR1 is LNHDA, CDR2 SQIVND, per germline (reference sequence). Trimming shortened V by 7 bases and J by 8 bases, and 17 bases separated the two germline ends. The CDR3 has 13 amino acids. The CDR3 sequence is CASTLGTGRGYTF. DNA of the CDR3: TGTGCCAGTACCCTGGGTACGGGGCGCGGCTACACCTTC.

V gene TRBV10-3 combines with J gene TRBJ1-1; TRBD1 agrees at 12 bases. CDR1 ENHRY and CDR2 SYGVKD come from the germline V gene. This CDR3 region has 16 residues. The V gene end was trimmed by 6 bases and the J gene end by 1 base; junction bases not matched to a gene: 6. The CDR3 sequence is CAISPGTGGSNTEAFF. CDR3 DNA: TGTGCCATCAGCCCTGGGACAGGGGGCTCGAACACTGAAGCTTTCTTT.

The chain links TRBV5-5 to TRBJ1-5; no clear D gene. Trimming pared 1 base from V and 7 bases from J, leaving 9 bases between. Germline V gene lookup returns CDR1 SGHKS and CDR2 YYEKEE (reference sequence). This CDR3 contains 13 residues. CDR3 coding DNA: TGTGCCAGCAGCTTGCGTTTTGGACAGCCCCAGCATTTT. Translation gives CASSLRFGQPQHF.

A word on this clone: The sample contains more than one DNA sequence encoding this CDR3. V gene TRBV5-1 combines with J gene TRBJ1-1; D not resolved. CDR1 SGHRS and CDR2 YFSETQ come from the germline V gene. This CDR3 region has 14 residues. The V and J ends lost 0 bases and 0 bases respectively, with 6 bases between them. The DNA of the CDR3 is TGCGCCAGCAGCTTGGGAAGCCTGAACACTGAAGCTTTCTTT. It is translated as CASSLGSLNTEAFF.

The rearrangement uses TRBV6-6 and TRBJ1-1, with 8 bases lining up with TRBD1. The germline V gene has CDR1 MNHNY and CDR2 SVGAGI (reference sequence). The CDR3 consists of 14 residues. Trimming at V came to 4 bases and at J to 0 bases, leaving 1 base not matched to a gene. The CDR3 here is CASSLTGVNTEAFF. The DNA of the CDR3 is TGTGCCAGCAGTTTGACAGGGGTGAACACTGAAGCTTTCTTT.

The chain is built from TRBV11-1 and TRBJ1-3; no clear D. This CDR3 spans 13 amino acids. The V end was cut by 5 bases, the J end by 0 bases, with 5 bases between. Germline assignment: CDR1 SGHAT and CDR2 FQDESV (reference sequence). The CDR3 coding sequence is TGTGCCAGCAGCCTAACCTCTGGAAACACCATATATTTT. It specifies CASSLTSGNTIYF.

The chain has TRBV5-4 and TRBJ2-7, with 8 bases fitting TRBD2. With V trimmed by 3 bases and J by 5 bases, 7 bases remained unmatched. Germline V lookup: CDR1 SGHNT, CDR2 YYREEE (reference sequence). This CDR3 has 14 residues. The CDR3 nucleotides are TGTGCCAGCAGCTCACCGGGGGGGCTGAACGAGCAGTACTTC. It encodes CASSSPGGLNEQYF.

The rearrangement joins TRBV5-4 to TRBJ2-1; 8 bases line up with TRBD2. This CDR3 has 18 amino acids. The trim removed 4 bases at V and 3 bases at J, leaving 15 bases unmatched. The germline gives CDR1 SGHNT, CDR2 YYREEE (reference sequence). This chain's CDR3 is CASSRGGLAGKNYNEQFF. CDR3 sequence (DNA): TGTGCCAGCAGCCGTGGTGGTTTAGCGGGGAAGAACTACAATGAGCAGTTCTTC. Looking up the rest from reference TRBV5-4 and TRBJ2-1 gives the full variable domain: ETGVTQSPTHLIKTRGQQVTLRCSSQSGHNTVSWYQQALGQGPQFIFQYYREEENGRGNFPPRFSGLQFPNYSSELNVNALELDDSALYLCASSRGGLAGKNYNEQFFGPGTRLTVL.

The rearrangement links TRBV10-3 to TRBJ1-2; 9 nucleotides agree with TRBD1. Germline V CDR1 and CDR2: ENHRY, SYGVKD. The CDR3 totals 13 residues. Germline trimming cut 2 bases from V and 8 bases from J; bases unmatched to any gene: 3. CDR3 in amino acids: CAISETGGAGYTF. DNA for the CDR3: TGTGCCATCAGTGAGACAGGGGGCGCGGGCTACACCTTC.

The genes are TRBV27 and TRBJ2-4; 8 bases line up with TRBD2. The CDR3 runs 13 residues. Germline CDR1 and CDR2: MNHEY and SMNVEV (reference sequence). Trimming at V came to 4 bases and at J to 11 bases, leaving 7 bases not matched to a gene. The DNA for the CDR3 is TGTGCCAGCAGTTATAGGCGGGGGGAGGTTCAGTACTTC. Translation: CASSYRRGEVQYF.

The chain carries TRBV6-4 and TRBJ1-2, with D perhaps TRBD1 (6 bases). This CDR3 has 15 amino acids. The V end lost 4 bases, the J end lost 3 bases, and 15 bases lay between the germline ends. Germline values: CDR1 MRHNA, CDR2 SNTAGT. The chain's CDR3 is CASSALAGVDYGYTF. The CDR3 bases are TGTGCCAGCAGTGCCCTGGCAGGGGTTGACTATGGCTACACCTTC.

The chain recombines TRBV2 with TRBJ1-5; D is unresolved. V was clipped by 2 bases and J by 3 bases, with 11 bases between them. This CDR3 is 15 amino acids long. The germline V gene has CDR1 SNHLY and CDR2 FYNNEI. CDR3 protein: CASSELLSNNQPQHF. CDR3 in DNA: TGTGCCAGCAGTGAACTATTGAGTAACAATCAGCCCCAGCATTTT.

The chain joins TRBV6-1 to TRBJ1-2, with no clear D. The CDR3 spans 13 residues. Per germline, CDR1 MNHNS and CDR2 SASEGT. V dropped 1 base and J dropped 4 bases, with 7 bases sitting between them. In DNA, the CDR3 is TGTGCCAGCAGTGAAGAGTCCAGCTATGGCTACACCTTC. Amino acids: CASSEESSYGYTF.

The rearrangement uses TRBV6-5 and TRBJ1-3; D not certain. The CDR3 spans 15 residues. Germline loops: CDR1 MNHEY, CDR2 SVGAGI. V was shortened by 6 bases and J by 4 bases, with 16 bases between the two germline ends. The DNA of the CDR3 is TGTGCCAGCAGCCGTCAATCTCGAGGGGGAAACACCATATATTTT. It yields the protein CASSRQSRGGNTIYF.

This sequence joins TRBV15 and TRBJ2-1, with D perhaps matching TRBD1 (6 bases). The CDR3 is made up of 13 amino acids. The V end was cut by 8 bases, the J end by 9 bases, with 17 bases between. Per the germline V gene, CDR1 is LNHNV and CDR2 is YYDKDF (reference sequence). The DNA of the CDR3 is TGTGCCACCGCTTTACAGGGTCTGGGTGAGCAGTTCTTC. Translation gives CATALQGLGEQFF.